Shown below are 23 T cell receptor beta chains from a single sample sequenced in a study of Tregs in tolerant kidney transplant recipients. This table comes from immunoSEQ multiplex PCR, and its TCRdb copy is limited to in-frame clones, with some not included. The data contain some 80,000 clones, more than 95% of them singletons. The input for sequencing was CD4+ T cells from blood, taken before the transplant. These receptors originate from a human donor who received a combined kidney and bone marrow transplant.

This chain uses TRBV6-1 with TRBJ1-2; D is uncertain. This CDR3 is built from 14 residues. Germline V gene lookup returns CDR1 MNHNS and CDR2 SASEGT. The V end was cut by 4 bases, the J end by 0 bases, with 9 bases between. Here the CDR3 DNA reads TGTGCCAGCAGTGGAGATCGGTCTAACTATGGCTACACCTTC. Its translation: CASSGDRSNYGYTF.

This clone was observed once. This chain joins TRBV5-1 and TRBJ1-1, with D unclear. CDR1 and CDR2 (germline): SGHRS, YFSETQ. CDR3 length equals 14 residues. V lost 2 bases, J lost 4 bases, and 12 bases lay in between. The CDR3 loop is CASSLHTGITEAFF. Here the CDR3 DNA reads TGCGCCAGCAGCTTACACACGGGAATCACTGAAGCTTTCTTT.

The V call is TRBV27, the J call TRBJ1-5; TRBD1 is a possible D gene (5 bases). V was clipped by 6 bases and J by 3 bases, with 18 bases between them. The V gene's germline CDR1 is MNHEY and CDR2 SMNVEV (reference sequence). CDR3 length equals 16 residues. The chain's CDR3 is CASRGGDGGFNQPQHF. The CDR3 bases are TGTGCCAGCAGGGGGGGGGATGGGGGATTCAATCAGCCCCAGCATTTT.

V and J are TRBV28 and TRBJ1-1, with D hard to call. CDR3 length: 14 residues. V gave up 3 bases and J gave up 1 base, with 9 bases separating them. The germline CDR1 and CDR2 sequences are MDHEN and SYDVKM. The CDR3 nucleotides are TGTGCCAGCAGTTTGTGGAGTTCGAACACTGAAGCTTTCTTT. Its protein product is CASSLWSSNTEAFF. The variable domain in full, completed from reference TRBV28 and TRBJ1-1, reads DVKVTQSSRYLVKRTGEKVFLECVQDMDHENMFWYRQDPGLGLRLIYFSYDVKMKEKGDIPEGYSVSREKKERFSLILESASTNQTSMYLCASSLWSSNTEAFFGQGTRLTVV.

This chain connects TRBV5-1 to TRBJ1-1, with 9 bases that match TRBD1. V shed 4 bases, J shed 5 bases, and the junction held 12 bases outside the gene matches. Germline assignment: CDR1 SGHRS and CDR2 YFSETQ. This CDR3 comprises 16 residues. CDR3 region: CASSVRDRAVGTEAFF. CDR3 DNA sequence: TGCGCCAGCAGCGTCCGGGACAGGGCAGTCGGGACTGAAGCTTTCTTT.

The gene calls are TRBV5-1 and TRBJ2-7; TRBD2 matches 7 bases. With 5 bases clipped from V and 3 bases from J, the junction kept 8 bases outside the gene matches. The CDR3 extends over 14 amino acids. Looked up from germline, CDR1 is SGHRS and CDR2 is YFSETQ. DNA for the CDR3: TGCGCCAGCAGTCACCCAGCGGGAAACTACGAGCAGTACTTC. Translating gives CASSHPAGNYEQYF.

The J gene is TRBJ2-7, the V gene TRBV19; D unclear. The CDR3 covers 13 residues. Germline lookup yields CDR1 LNHDA and CDR2 SQIVND (reference sequence). The ends were cut back, 4 bases at V and 7 bases at J, with 14 bases in the middle. The CDR3: CASSTSVSREQYF. DNA of the CDR3: TGTGCCAGTAGTACCTCGGTATCGCGAGAGCAGTACTTC.

The J gene is TRBJ2-5, the V gene TRBV7-3; a weak D match, TRBD2 (5 bases). V was cut by 5 bases and J by 4 bases, with 32 bases left in between. CDR3 length equals 20 residues. Germline CDR1 is SGHTA and CDR2 is FQGTGA. CDR3 in amino acids: CASSPRRGVAQITPIETQYF. The CDR3 DNA follows: TGTGCCAGCAGCCCTCGCCGTGGTGTAGCGCAAATCACGCCCATAGAGACCCAGTACTTC. The variable domain in full, with the rest retrieved from reference TRBV7-3 and TRBJ2-5, is GAGVSQTPSNKVTEKGKYVELRCDPISGHTALYWYRQSLGQGPEFLIYFQGTGAADDSGLPNDRFFAVRPEGSVSTLKIQRTERGDSAVYLCASSPRRGVAQITPIETQYFGPGTRLLVL.

The chain uses TRBV30 and TRBJ2-2; TRBD1 is a possible D gene (5 bases). Germline V gene data show CDR1 as GTSNPN and CDR2 as SVGIG (reference sequence). The V gene lost 4 bases and the J gene lost 7 bases, with 7 bases spanning the gap. The CDR3 contains 11 residues. The CDR3 reads CAWKGYGELFF. CDR3 sequence (DNA): TGTGCCTGGAAGGGGTACGGGGAGCTGTTTTTT.

V is TRBV6-6 and J is TRBJ2-1; 7 bases line up with TRBD1. Per germline, CDR1 MNHNY and CDR2 SVGAGI (reference sequence). V lost 6 bases to trimming and J lost 4 bases; unmatched junction nucleotides: 3. The CDR3 extends over 13 amino acids. CDR3 DNA: TGTGCCAGCAGCCGGGACAGTTACAATGAGCAGTTCTTC. Its protein is CASSRDSYNEQFF.

The V and J genes are TRBV11-1 and TRBJ2-7; 8 nucleotides agree with TRBD1. Trimming removed 0 bases from V and 4 bases from J; junction bases left unmatched: 5. Per the germline V gene, CDR1 is SGHAT and CDR2 is FQDESV (reference sequence). This CDR3 has 15 amino acids. The CDR3 protein is CASSLAWTGSYEQYF. CDR3 in DNA: TGTGCCAGCAGCTTAGCGTGGACAGGGTCATACGAGCAGTACTTC.

This chain joins TRBV19 and TRBJ1-1; D gene unclear. Germline CDR1 and CDR2: LNHDA and SQIVND (reference sequence). V gave up 5 bases and J gave up 0 bases, with 7 bases separating them. CDR3 length: 13 amino acids. CDR3 residues: CASSATLNTEAFF. The CDR3, as DNA: TGTGCCAGTAGTGCCACATTGAACACTGAAGCTTTCTTT.

The chain is built from TRBV11-2 and TRBJ1-1; no reliable D call. Germline V gene lookup returns CDR1 SGHAT and CDR2 FQNNGV. The CDR3 runs to 12 residues. The germline V and J ends were trimmed by 5 bases and 7 bases, with 11 bases remaining between them. DNA for the CDR3: TGTGCCAGCAGCGCCGCGGGAATTGAAGCTTTCTTT. It specifies CASSAAGIEAFF.

This sequence joins TRBV4-1 and TRBJ2-5; D might be TRBD1 (6 bases). This CDR3 has 15 amino acids. Deletions cut 0 bases from V and 3 bases from J, with 11 bases between. In germline, CDR1 is MGHRA, CDR2 YSYEKL. DNA of the CDR3: TGCGCCAGCAGCCAAGATCAGGGGCAGAAAGAGACCCAGTACTTC. Its translation is CASSQDQGQKETQYF.

The CDR3 DNA follows: TGTGCCAGCAGCCAGGGAGTGAACACTGAAGCTTTCTTT. It translates to CASSQGVNTEAFF. The gene calls are TRBV14 and TRBJ1-1; D unresolved. Germline V lookup: CDR1 SGHDN, CDR2 FVKESK. The CDR3 consists of 13 residues. Trimming removed 3 bases from V and 0 bases from J, with 5 bases in between.

This chain uses TRBV7-2 with TRBJ1-1; 7 nucleotides line up with TRBD1. The CDR3 sequence is 15 residues long. J was trimmed by 4 bases and V by 1 base; bases with no gene match: 6. Germline V CDR1 and CDR2: SGHTA, FQGNSA. CDR3 amino acids: CASSLEQGMGTEAFF. The CDR3 coding sequence is TGTGCCAGCAGCTTAGAACAGGGGATGGGCACTGAAGCTTTCTTT.

The count of this clone is one. The chain links TRBV6-6 to TRBJ1-5; D not resolved. Germline V gene lookup returns CDR1 MNHNY and CDR2 SVGAGI (reference sequence). The CDR3 runs to 14 residues. Between the trimmed V and J ends, which lost 2 bases and 7 bases, there was a span of 12 bases. CDR3 sequence reads: CASSYGVVNQPQHF. The CDR3 nucleotides read TGTGCCAGCAGTTACGGTGTAGTGAACCAGCCCCAGCATTTT.

The chain is built from TRBV5-1 and TRBJ2-5, with 12 bases identical to TRBD2. Germline assignment: CDR1 SGHRS and CDR2 YFSETQ. Germline trimming cut 3 bases from V and 3 bases from J; bases unmatched to any gene: 12. The CDR3 is made up of 18 amino acids. CDR3: CASSYRTSGRLGEETQYF. DNA for the CDR3: TGCGCCAGCAGCTACCGTACTAGCGGGAGGCTGGGTGAAGAGACCCAGTACTTC.

This clone was recorded only once. The chain is built from TRBV5-6 and TRBJ2-7; D possibly corresponds to TRBD1 (5 bases). V was pared by 3 bases and J by 0 bases, with 10 bases between. This CDR3 region has 14 residues. Per germline, CDR1 SGHDT and CDR2 YYEEEE. The CDR3 here is CASSSGPLSYEQYF. As DNA, the CDR3 is TGTGCCAGCAGCTCAGGGCCCCTCTCCTACGAGCAGTACTTC.

This clone was picked up one time. The gene calls are TRBV7-3 and TRBJ2-2; unclear D gene. CDR1 and CDR2 from the germline V gene are SGHTA and FQGTGA. V lost 3 bases, J lost 0 bases, and 5 bases lay in between. This CDR3 contains 14 residues. The CDR3 DNA sequence: TGTGCCAGCAGCTTGGCGGCGAACACCGGGGAGCTGTTTTTT. Encoded protein: CASSLAANTGELFF.

Points on this clone: This same CDR3 is encoded by further DNA sequences in the sample. The chain employs TRBV5-1 and TRBJ2-3, with a tentative D call TRBD2 (6 bases). With 3 bases removed from V and 0 bases from J, the gap between germline ends came to 11 bases. The CDR3 contains 15 residues. Germline loops: CDR1 SGHRS, CDR2 YFSETQ. Here the CDR3 DNA reads TGCGCCAGCAGCTCCCGGGAGTTGAGCACAGATACGCAGTATTTT. It encodes CASSSRELSTDTQYF. Full variable domain (remainder filled in from reference TRBV5-1 and TRBJ2-3): KAGVTQTPRYLIKTRGQQVTLSCSPISGHRSVSWYQQTPGQGLQFLFEYFSETQRNKGNFPGRFSGRQFSNSRSEMNVSTLELGDSALYLCASSSRELSTDTQYFGPGTRLTVL.

The V call is TRBV4-1, the J call TRBJ2-2; 12 nucleotides agree with TRBD2. Germline V gives CDR1 MGHRA, CDR2 YSYEKL. The J segment lost 3 bases and the V segment lost 4 bases, leaving 6 bases of the junction unmatched. This CDR3 has 17 amino acids. For the CDR3, the DNA is TGCGCCAGCAGCCGACAAACTAGCGGGAGGTACACCGGGGAGCTGTTTTTT. Protein: CASSRQTSGRYTGELFF.

The chain uses TRBV7-8 and TRBJ1-4; D perhaps matches TRBD1 (6 bases). The V end lost 7 bases, the J end lost 4 bases, and 13 bases lay between the germline ends. Germline lookup yields CDR1 SGHVS and CDR2 FQNEAQ. The CDR3 sequence is 14 residues long. The CDR3 DNA reads as TGTGCCAGCACCAAAACAGGGTTTAATGAAAAACTGTTTTTT. Amino acids: CASTKTGFNEKLFF.